The clone carrying this T cell receptor (beta chain) was seen more than once but under ten times. Both iRepertoire HTBI primers and Arm-PCR of CDR3 regions were used to build the TCR beta libraries. TCRdb reprocessed the multiplex PCR reads via MiXCR and lists one record per CDR3 protein. The repertoire holds about 240,000 distinct CDR3 sequences, with around 20% as singletons. Sample time point: newly diagnosed GD, antithyroid drugs for less than 3 months. Extracted PBMC RNA gave rise to the TCR library. This record comes from a study of regulatory T cells in long-lasting Graves disease. This sample comprised peripheral blood mononuclear cells (PBMCs), obtained at new diagnosis, from a patient treated with antithyroid drugs. The source of this sequence is a female donor with Graves disease.

Here the CDR3 reads CASSFGRPGAKNIQYF. CDR3 sequence (DNA): TGTGCCAGCAGTTTCGGCAGACCTGGGGCCAAAAACATTCAGTACTTC. The V gene is TRBV27, the J gene TRBJ2-4; D not certain. CDR1 is MNHEY and CDR2 is SMNVEV in the germline V gene (reference sequence). The CDR3 sequence is 16 residues long. Trimming pared 3 bases from V and 1 base from J, leaving 13 bases between.